These 10 T cell receptor beta chains share one sample of origin, sequenced in a study of T cells in Graves' hyperthyroidism and ophthalmopathy. Amplified TCR beta CDR3 regions derived from RNA transcripts. First-round RT-PCR with HTBI primers amplified the TCR CDR3 region. TCRdb re-derived calls from the multiplex PCR reads in MiXCR, one entry per CDR3 protein. The sample carries around 600,000 distinct CDR3 sequences, 45% recorded once. The sequenced sample was peripheral blood or thyroid tissue (not recorded which). Receptors were obtained from an adult man with Graves' disease, either hyperthyroidism or ophthalmopathy (not recorded which).

This clonotype has a handful of counts. The rearrangement joins TRBV19 to TRBJ1-3, with D tentatively TRBD1 (5 bases). V lost 2 bases to trimming and J lost 3 bases, with 17 bases between them. The CDR3 extends over 17 amino acids. The germline CDR1 and CDR2 sequences are LNHDA and SQIVND (reference sequence). Written as DNA, the CDR3 is TGTGCCAGTAGTATACTCGGGGCCCTGACCGGTGGAAACACCATATATTTT. This translates into CASSILGALTGGNTIYF.

On this clonotype: A much larger clonotype is one base distant, so this may be a read error. This rearrangement joins TRBV9 to TRBJ2-2; D tentatively fits TRBD1 or TRBD2 (6 bases each). The CDR3 totals 17 residues. Trimming removed 9 bases at V and 1 base at J, with 22 bases between. The germline V gene encodes CDR1 SGDLS and CDR2 YYNGEE. This CDR3 is CATSYWGGTLNTGELFF. Written as DNA, the CDR3 is TGTGCCACCAGTTATTGGGGCGGGACACTGAACACCGGGGAGCTGTTTTTT.

This chain uses TRBV5-6 with TRBJ1-1; D ambiguous. Between the trimmed V and J ends, which lost 2 bases and 1 base, there was a span of 9 bases. Germline V gene data show CDR1 as SGHDT and CDR2 as YYEEEE. The CDR3 is made up of 14 amino acids. The CDR3 region is CASSFLRGNTEAFF. The DNA for the CDR3 is TGTGCCAGCAGCTTCCTACGGGGGAACACTGAAGCTTTCTTT. Full variable domain (outside the CDR3, taken from reference TRBV5-6 and TRBJ1-1): DAGVTQSPTHLIKTRGQQVTLRCSPKSGHDTVSWYQQALGQGPQFIFQYYEEEERQRGNFPDRFSGHQFPNYSSELNVNALLLGDSALYLCASSFLRGNTEAFFGQGTRLTVV.

The chain uses TRBV29-1 and TRBJ1-1, with D possibly TRBD1 on 5 matching bases. The germline V gene has CDR1 SQVTM and CDR2 ANQGSEA. The CDR3 is made up of 11 amino acids. The DNA for the CDR3 is TGCAGTCTAGACAGGAACACTGAAGCTTTCTTT. Amino acid sequence: CSLDRNTEAFF.

The table lists this clonotype with a few counts. The chain couples TRBV20-1 to TRBJ2-6; D is uncertain. Germline loops: CDR1 DFQATT, CDR2 SNEGSKA (reference sequence). This CDR3 is built from 15 residues. V was trimmed by 0 bases and J by 0 bases, leaving 6 bases between them. CDR3 sequence: CSARDRNSGANVLTF. DNA for the CDR3: TGCAGTGCTAGAGATAGGAACTCTGGGGCCAACGTCCTGACTTTC.

This clonotype was counted ten times or more. This chain links TRBV20-1 with TRBJ2-5, with 9 bases lining up with TRBD1. The CDR3 extends over 14 amino acids. Germline CDR1 and CDR2: DFQATT and SNEGSKA (reference sequence). V gave up 3 bases and J gave up 5 bases; unmatched junction bases: 7. CDR3 protein: CSARDRGGLETQYF. DNA for the CDR3: TGCAGTGCTAGGGACAGGGGAGGTCTGGAGACCCAGTACTTC.

This chain uses TRBV29-1 with TRBJ2-6; 7 bases map to TRBD2. After removal of 4 bases from V and 3 bases from J, the junction contained 15 bases not matched to a gene. Germline CDR1 reads SQVTM; CDR2 reads ANQGSEA. This CDR3 region has 18 residues. This chain's CDR3 is CSVGDSGRSKGGANVLTF. CDR3 sequence (DNA): TGCAGCGTTGGGGATAGCGGGCGAAGTAAGGGTGGGGCCAACGTCCTGACTTTC. Supplemented by reference TRBV29-1 and TRBJ2-6, the full variable domain reads SAVISQKPSRDICQRGTSLTIQCQVDSQVTMMFWYRQQPGQSLTLIATANQGSEATYESGFVIDKFPISRPNLTFSTLTVSNMSPEDSSIYLCSVGDSGRSKGGANVLTFGAGSRLTVL.

This CDR3 reads CASSSREPEQYF. For the CDR3, the DNA is TGTGCCAGCAGCTCTAGAGAACCCGAGCAGTACTTC. V usage is TRBV7-9 and J usage is TRBJ2-7; D is uncertain. The CDR3 totals 12 residues. Trimming cost V 4 bases and J 6 bases, with 10 bases left between them. CDR1 SEHNR and CDR2 FQNEAQ come from the germline V gene (reference sequence).

The chain links TRBV25-1 to TRBJ2-7; TRBD1 is a possible D gene (5 bases). Looked up from germline, CDR1 is MGHDK and CDR2 is SYGVNS. The CDR3 consists of 15 residues. V was cut by 4 bases and J by 0 bases, with 13 bases left in between. For the CDR3, the DNA is TGTGCCAGCAGTGCTATGGACACCTTCTCCTACGAGCAGTACTTC. Protein sequence: CASSAMDTFSYEQYF.

The chain couples TRBV20-1 to TRBJ2-7; D is possibly TRBD1 or TRBD2 (6 bases each). V lost 0 bases, J lost 3 bases, and 21 bases lay in between. The length of the CDR3 is 17 residues. Looked up from germline, CDR1 is DFQATT and CDR2 is SNEGSKA (reference sequence). CDR3 coding DNA: TGCAGTGCTAGAGATGCTGGGCAAGGGGGGAATAACTACGAGCAGTACTTC. Protein product: CSARDAGQGGNNYEQYF.